This T cell receptor (gamma chain) came from a study of γδ T cells in repeated Plasmodium falciparum infection. Study context: Malaria-naive adults were infected with P. falciparum NF54 four times over roughly 590 days. Malian samples came from no-transmission periods or across acute febrile malaria episodes.

TCRdb reanalysed the multiplex PCR reads with CATT. In the table there are tens of thousands of gamma-chain clones, 1.4% of which are singletons. This clone was observed many times. TCRdb attributes to this sequence the protein of a much larger clone, which differs from the DNA translation at residue 13; a read error is likely, and the protein displayed is translated from the DNA. This clonotype was sampled from a pool of human donors (malaria-infected and uninfected, not separated). The sequencing sample was made of gamma-delta T cells from blood.

In DNA form, the CDR3 reads TGTGCCTTGTGGGTCGAAGAGTTGGGCAAAAAAATCAGGGTATTT. The encoded protein is CALWVEELGKKIRVF. No call exists for the J gene, whereas the V gene is TRGV9. Per the germline V gene, CDR1 is GITISATS and CDR2 is ISYDGTV (reference sequence). CDR3 length: 15 residues.